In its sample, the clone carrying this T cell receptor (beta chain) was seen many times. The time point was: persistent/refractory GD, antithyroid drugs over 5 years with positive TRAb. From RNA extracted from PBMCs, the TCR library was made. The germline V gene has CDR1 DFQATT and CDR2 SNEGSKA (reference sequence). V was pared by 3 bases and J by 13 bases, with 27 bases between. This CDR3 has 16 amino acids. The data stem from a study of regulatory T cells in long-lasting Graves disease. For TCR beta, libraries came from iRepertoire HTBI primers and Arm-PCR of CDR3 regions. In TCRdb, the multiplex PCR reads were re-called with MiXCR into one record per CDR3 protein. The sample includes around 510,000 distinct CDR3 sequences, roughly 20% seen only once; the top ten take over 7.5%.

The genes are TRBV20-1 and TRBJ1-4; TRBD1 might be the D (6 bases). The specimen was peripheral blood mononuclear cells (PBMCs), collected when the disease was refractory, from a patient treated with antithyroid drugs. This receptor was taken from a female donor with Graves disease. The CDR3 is CSARVWGRGREKGLFF. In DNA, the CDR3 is TGCAGTGCTAGGGTTTGGGGCCGGGGGCGAGAAAAAGGACTGTTTTTT.